This is a list of T cell receptor beta chains from one sample in a study of blood T cell repertoires in COVID-19. Generated by immunoSEQ multiplex PCR, the TCRdb table keeps only in-frame clones and is missing some. The sample includes roughly 200,000 clones, more than 85% of them seen just once. The sequenced material came from peripheral blood. Source of these receptors: a woman aged 50 to 60 with COVID-19, enrolled during active disease. The CDR3 runs from the conserved cysteine through the conserved F or W. D genes are given only for firm matches. Clone size, where shown, is once, few, many, or a class for clones that have expanded.

CDR3aa: CASSLVGDGSGYTF; CDR3nt: TGCGCCAGCAGCTTGGTAGGTGACGGGAGTGGCTACACCTTC; v_gene: TRBV5-1; j_gene: TRBJ1-2; abundance: few; d_gene: NA
CDR3aa: CASSLVGTGATEAFF; CDR3nt: TGTGCCAGCAGCTTAGTTGGGACAGGGGCGACCGAAGCTTTCTTT; v_gene: TRBV5-4; j_gene: TRBJ1-1; abundance: NA; d_gene: TRBD1
CDR3aa: CASSLGAGADGYTF; CDR3nt: TGCGCCAGCAGCCTCGGGGCAGGGGCAGATGGCTACACCTTC; v_gene: TRBV4-1; j_gene: TRBJ1-2; abundance: NA; d_gene: NA
CDR3aa: CATSQGYNEKLFF; CDR3nt: TGTGCCACCAGCCAGGGCTATAATGAAAAACTGTTTTTT; v_gene: TRBV15; j_gene: TRBJ1-4; abundance: NA; d_gene: NA
CDR3aa: CASSIAGGSEGEQFF; CDR3nt: TGTGCCAGCAGCATAGCGGGGGGGTCGGAGGGTGAGCAGTTCTTC; v_gene: TRBV4-2; j_gene: TRBJ2-1; abundance: NA; d_gene: TRBD2
CDR3aa: CASSPRAGGWGDTQYF; CDR3nt: TGTGCCAGCAGCCCCCGGGCAGGAGGGTGGGGAGATACGCAGTATTTT; v_gene: TRBV9; j_gene: TRBJ2-3; abundance: NA; d_gene: NA
CDR3aa: CATRWGQGGGSTEAFF; CDR3nt: TGCGCCACCCGATGGGGACAGGGAGGTGGCAGCACTGAAGCTTTCTTT; v_gene: TRBV5-1; j_gene: TRBJ1-1; abundance: NA; d_gene: TRBD1
CDR3aa: CASSHGTSGTYEQYF; CDR3nt: TGTGCCAGCAGTCATGGGACTAGCGGAACCTACGAGCAGTACTTC; v_gene: TRBV27; j_gene: TRBJ2-7; abundance: NA; d_gene: TRBD2
CDR3aa: CASSAGTFSYEQYF; CDR3nt: TGTGCCAGCAGTGCGGGGACTTTTTCCTACGAGCAGTACTTC; v_gene: TRBV25-1; j_gene: TRBJ2-7; abundance: NA; d_gene: NA
CDR3aa: CASKTDYNSPLHF; CDR3nt: TGTGCCAGCAAGACAGATTATAATTCACCCCTCCACTTT; v_gene: TRBV2; j_gene: TRBJ1-6; abundance: NA; d_gene: NA
CDR3aa: CASSLGLSREQYF; CDR3nt: TGTGCCAGCAGCTTAGGACTAAGTAGGGAGCAGTACTTC; v_gene: TRBV7-2; j_gene: TRBJ2-7; abundance: NA; d_gene: NA
CDR3aa: CASSIVAGGGGELFF; CDR3nt: TGTGCCAGTAGTATAGTGGCAGGGGGAGGCGGGGAGCTGTTTTTT; v_gene: TRBV19; j_gene: TRBJ2-2; abundance: NA; d_gene: NA
CDR3aa: CASRIKAGAYEQYF; CDR3nt: TGTGCCAGTAGGATAAAGGCAGGTGCGTACGAGCAGTACTTC; v_gene: TRBV19; j_gene: TRBJ2-7; abundance: NA; d_gene: NA
CDR3aa: CASSFLSGSTDTQYF; CDR3nt: TGCGCCAGCAGCTTCCTAAGCGGTAGCACAGATACGCAGTATTTT; v_gene: TRBV5-1; j_gene: TRBJ2-3; abundance: NA; d_gene: NA
CDR3aa: CASAKTSGGARTGELFF; CDR3nt: TGTGCTAGTGCCAAGACTAGCGGGGGGGCGCGCACCGGGGAGCTGTTTTTT; v_gene: TRBV12-5; j_gene: TRBJ2-2; abundance: NA; d_gene: TRBD2
CDR3aa: CASSEASGGAKNIQYF; CDR3nt: TGTGCCAGCAGTGAGGCGAGCGGGGGGGCCAAAAACATTCAGTACTTC; v_gene: TRBV2; j_gene: TRBJ2-4; abundance: NA; d_gene: TRBD2
CDR3aa: CASSLRSAYEQYF; CDR3nt: TGTGCCAGCAGTTTAAGATCAGCCTACGAGCAGTACTTC; v_gene: TRBV6-6; j_gene: TRBJ2-7; abundance: NA; d_gene: NA
CDR3aa: CASSATGNYGYTF; CDR3nt: TGCGCCAGCAGCGCGACAGGGAACTATGGCTACACCTTC; v_gene: TRBV5-1; j_gene: TRBJ1-2; abundance: NA; d_gene: TRBD1